This passage covers 25 T cell receptor beta chains from one sample sequenced in a study of graft-versus-host responses after intestinal transplantation. Sequenced by immunoSEQ multiplex PCR; TCRdb stores in-frame clones only, minus some. The table includes 130,000 to 150,000 clones, 80% to 95% detected once. Their antigens remain unidentified. This specimen consisted of unstimulated CD4+ T cells sorted from spleen or lymph node cells, obtained before intestinal transplant. Receptors were obtained from a human donor who received an intestinal transplant.

In its sample, this clone was seen a few times. Here the CDR3 reads CASYGGAFGEKLFF. For the CDR3, the DNA is TGTGCGAGCTACGGGGGCGCGTTTGGCGAAAAACTGTTTTTT. V gene TRBV28 combines with J gene TRBJ1-4; perhaps TRBD1 as D (6 bases). From germline, CDR1 is MDHEN and CDR2 SYDVKM. This CDR3 contains 14 residues.

The gene calls are TRBV5-1 and TRBJ2-1; 10 bases match TRBD1. The germline CDR1 and CDR2 sequences are SGHRS and YFSETQ. V lost 4 bases, J lost 8 bases, and 9 bases stayed unmatched. The length of the CDR3 is 15 residues. CDR3 bases: TGCGCCAGCAGCAAGTCCGGGACAGGGGTCTATGAGCAGTTCTTC. This encodes CASSKSGTGVYEQFF.

The chain is built from TRBV5-4 and TRBJ2-3; D is ambiguous. Trimming removed 0 bases from V and 0 bases from J, with 14 bases in between. CDR1 is SGHNT, CDR2 YYREEE, per germline (reference sequence). The CDR3 has 17 amino acids. CDR3 in DNA: TGTGCCAGCAGCTTGGGGCCCGCTCGCTCTAGCACAGATACGCAGTATTTT. It encodes CASSLGPARSSTDTQYF.

The rearrangement links TRBV7-2 to TRBJ1-1; D uncertain. This CDR3 is 13 amino acids long. V dropped 2 bases and J dropped 8 bases, with 12 bases sitting between them. CDR1 and CDR2 from the germline V gene are SGHTA and FQGNSA. DNA for the CDR3: TGTGCCAGCAGCTTAAAACGGGGTGAGGAAGCTTTCTTT. Amino acids: CASSLKRGEEAFF.

V gene TRBV19 combines with J gene TRBJ2-7; 11 bases line up with TRBD1. This CDR3 comprises 15 residues. Germline V lookup: CDR1 LNHDA, CDR2 SQIVND (reference sequence). V dropped 1 base and J dropped 3; count of bases not matched to a gene: 2. CDR3 protein: CASSIVGTGGYEQYF. Here the CDR3 DNA reads TGTGCCAGTAGTATAGTTGGGACAGGGGGCTACGAGCAGTACTTC.

This clone was detected once. This chain links TRBV9 with TRBJ2-1; unclear D gene. Germline-derived CDR1 and CDR2 are SGDLS and YYNGEE. The CDR3 is made up of 13 amino acids. Trimming shortened V by 0 bases and J by 5 bases, and 6 bases separated the two germline ends. CDR3 nucleotide sequence: TGTGCCAGCAGCGTAGTTGTAGACAATGAGCAGTTCTTC. It is translated as CASSVVVDNEQFF.

J is TRBJ2-7 and V is TRBV30; D might be TRBD1 (6 bases). V was shortened by 5 bases and J by 5 bases, with 10 bases between the two germline ends. CDR3 length equals 11 residues. The germline V gene has CDR1 GTSNPN and CDR2 SVGIG (reference sequence). The CDR3 is CAWGQRDEQYF. CDR3 in DNA: TGTGCCTGGGGACAGAGAGACGAGCAGTACTTC.

This rearrangement joins TRBV28 to TRBJ2-7, with 8 bases fitting TRBD1. J was trimmed by 3 bases and V by 6 bases; bases with no gene match: 4. CDR3 size: 13 residues. The germline V gene has CDR1 MDHEN and CDR2 SYDVKM. The CDR3 spells CASRTGEHYEQYF. The CDR3 nucleotides read TGTGCCAGCAGGACAGGGGAACACTACGAGCAGTACTTC.

The rearrangement links TRBV19 to TRBJ2-2; D not resolved. Trimming took 5 bases from V and 2 from J, leaving 9 bases between them. CDR1 LNHDA and CDR2 SQIVND come from the germline V gene (reference sequence). The CDR3 loop spans 14 amino acids. The CDR3 sequence: CASSQEPNTGELFF. The CDR3 DNA sequence: TGTGCCAGTAGTCAGGAGCCAAACACCGGGGAGCTGTTTTTT.

This chain uses TRBV28 with TRBJ1-5; no definite D call. The CDR3 loop spans 15 amino acids. The V gene's germline CDR1 is MDHEN and CDR2 SYDVKM. V dropped 3 bases and J dropped 4 bases, with 13 bases sitting between them. DNA of the CDR3: TGTGCCAGCAGTTTCCGTAACAGAGGAAATCAGCCCCAGCATTTT. Its protein product is CASSFRNRGNQPQHF.

The chain joins TRBV6-5 to TRBJ1-2; 9 nucleotides align to TRBD1. Germline-derived CDR1 and CDR2 are MNHEY and SVGAGI. The CDR3 is made up of 12 amino acids. Losses at the gene ends were 7 bases for V and 8 bases for J; bases not matched to a gene: 5. The DNA of the CDR3 is TGTGCCAGCACCCGGACAGGGGAGGGCTACACCTTC. Amino acid sequence: CASTRTGEGYTF.

As DNA, the CDR3 is TGTGCCAGTAGTATCCGGGCTGGAGTTAACAATGAGCAGTTCTTC. This encodes CASSIRAGVNNEQFF. The chain uses TRBV19 and TRBJ2-1; D remains unclear. Germline values: CDR1 LNHDA, CDR2 SQIVND (reference sequence). This CDR3 has 15 residues. V was cut by 3 bases and J by 5 bases, with 14 bases left in between.

The chain employs TRBV29-1 and TRBJ2-3; TRBD1 matches at 7 bases. With 5 bases clipped from V and 8 bases from J, the junction kept 16 bases outside the gene matches. Germline V lookup: CDR1 SQVTM, CDR2 ANQGSEA. The CDR3 contains 15 residues. The CDR3 nucleotides read TGCAGCGTTCTCTCGACAGGGTCCGGCCTTGCTACGCAGTATTTT. Encoded protein: CSVLSTGSGLATQYF.

This clone was picked up a small number of times. The rearrangement uses TRBV7-2 and TRBJ2-5, with D possibly matching TRBD2 (6 bases). V lost 2 bases to trimming and J lost 5 bases, with 18 bases between them. CDR3 length equals 16 residues. Germline CDR1 SGHTA, CDR2 FQGNSA. Here the CDR3 DNA reads TGTGCCAGCAGCTTACGTCGGGGTCTAGGAGGGGAGACCCAGTACTTC. As protein: CASSLRRGLGGETQYF.

This clone has just one count. The chain couples TRBV2 to TRBJ2-1; D is undetermined. The germline CDR1 and CDR2 sequences are SNHLY and FYNNEI. The CDR3 loop spans 14 amino acids. V gave up 6 bases and J gave up 2 bases, with 11 bases separating them. CDR3 nucleotides: TGTGCCAGCAGGAGACCGGGCGCCTACAATGAGCAGTTCTTC. Its translation is CASRRPGAYNEQFF.

The CDR3 nucleotides are TGTGCCAGCAAGGCCGGGGTGGGTTTCTACGAGCAGTACTTC. This gives the protein CASKAGVGFYEQYF. The chain uses TRBV28 and TRBJ2-7; D is perhaps TRBD2 (5 bases). This CDR3 spans 14 amino acids. The V end was cut by 7 bases, the J end by 3 bases, with 16 bases between. CDR1 and CDR2 (germline): MDHEN, SYDVKM.

The CDR3 loop is CASSRIMTGDTQYF. CDR3 nucleotide sequence: TGTGCCAGCAGCCGGATTATGACCGGAGATACGCAGTATTTT. This chain uses TRBV7-7 with TRBJ2-3, with D unclear. The germline V and J ends were trimmed by 5 bases and 5 bases, with 14 bases remaining between them. The CDR3 sequence is 14 residues long. Germline CDR1 and CDR2: SSHAT and FNYEAQ (reference sequence).

This clone was counted a single time. The rearrangement links TRBV19 to TRBJ2-7; no clear D gene. CDR3 length: 12 residues. V lost 5 bases to trimming and J lost 2 bases, with 7 bases between them. Germline V gives CDR1 LNHDA, CDR2 SQIVND (reference sequence). Here the CDR3 DNA reads TGTGCCAGTAGTGGCAGTGCCTACGAGCAGTACTTC. As protein: CASSGSAYEQYF.

The rearrangement links TRBV7-3 to TRBJ2-7; D tentatively fits TRBD1 or TRBD2 (5 bases each). The CDR3 spans 16 residues. The germline V and J ends were trimmed by 2 bases and 0 bases, with 14 bases remaining between them. The germline CDR1 and CDR2 sequences are SGHTA and FQGTGA. The CDR3 loop is CASSLSGTAYSYEQYF. The DNA for the CDR3 is TGTGCCAGCAGCTTATCCGGGACCGCCTACTCCTACGAGCAGTACTTC. The whole variable domain, remainder taken from reference TRBV7-3 and TRBJ2-7, is GAGVSQTPSNKVTEKGKYVELRCDPISGHTALYWYRQSLGQGPEFLIYFQGTGAADDSGLPNDRFFAVRPEGSVSTLKIQRTERGDSAVYLCASSLSGTAYSYEQYFGPGTRLTVT.

The chain joins TRBV6-1 to TRBJ2-1, with D tentatively TRBD2 (6 bases). The CDR3 is 12 amino acids. V dropped 4 bases and J dropped 7 bases, with 8 bases sitting between them. Per germline, CDR1 MNHNS and CDR2 SASEGT. The CDR3 region is CASSGLGNEQFF. As DNA, the CDR3 is TGTGCCAGCAGTGGACTAGGAAATGAGCAGTTCTTC.

The genes are TRBV7-7 and TRBJ2-5; 12 positions match TRBD1. Germline V gene sequence: CDR1 SSHAT, CDR2 FNYEAQ (reference sequence). CDR3 length equals 13 residues. This CDR3 reads CASSRDRGREQYF. CDR3 DNA sequence: TGTGCTAGCTCCAGGGACAGGGGGCGGGAGCAGTACTTC.

This clone has just one count. The chain joins TRBV9 to TRBJ2-7, with D possibly TRBD1 on 6 matching bases. V was shortened by 2 bases and J by 4 bases, with 13 bases between the two germline ends. CDR3 length equals 14 residues. CDR1 and CDR2 (germline): SGDLS, YYNGEE. As DNA, the CDR3 is TGTGCCAGCAGCGTGACCGGGACAAGTTACGAGCAGTACTTC. It specifies CASSVTGTSYEQYF.

This clone was counted once. The chain links TRBV9 to TRBJ1-6, with 9 positions matching TRBD1. This CDR3 has 17 amino acids. After removal of 4 bases from V and 8 bases from J, the junction contained 13 bases not matched to a gene. The germline gives CDR1 SGDLS, CDR2 YYNGEE. DNA for the CDR3: TGTGCCAGCAGCTCACAGGCCGAGACAGGGGGGTATTCACCCCTCCACTTT. Its protein is CASSSQAETGGYSPLHF.

This clone was detected a few times. The chain employs TRBV10-3 and TRBJ2-7; the match to TRBD1 covers 9 bases. V lost 8 bases to trimming and J lost 4 bases; unmatched junction nucleotides: 12. The CDR3 runs to 15 residues. Germline CDR1 is ENHRY and CDR2 is SYGVKD. CDR3 in DNA: TGTGCCATCCGCTCCCCCGGGACAGGGTTGTACGAGCAGTACTTC. Translation gives CAIRSPGTGLYEQYF.

The chain employs TRBV9 and TRBJ2-7; D is unresolved. This CDR3 is built from 16 residues. CDR1 and CDR2 from the germline V gene are SGDLS and YYNGEE. Trimming cost V 0 bases and J 2 bases, with 15 bases left between them. The CDR3 nucleotides read TGTGCCAGCAGCGTAGGAGGAAGTGGGGATACCTACGAGCAGTACTTC. Its protein product is CASSVGGSGDTYEQYF. The complete variable domain, with remaining parts taken from reference TRBV9 and TRBJ2-7, reads DSGVTQTPKHLITATGQRVTLRCSPRSGDLSVYWYQQSLDQGLQFLIQYYNGEERAKGNILERFSAQQFPDLHSELNLSSLELGDSALYFCASSVGGSGDTYEQYFGPGTRLTVT.